This T cell receptor beta chain was sequenced during a study of cytomegalovirus exposure and HLA in healthy donors. Whole-study context: In an early release, HLA-typed donors contributed tens of millions of unique TCR sequences. The Caucasian-associated ancestry cluster contained roughly four fifths of the roughly 400 genotyped donors. Notes on the study in general: Most of the TCR beta V segments (in an earlier analysis) were productive either about 87% or about 30% of the time.

Trimming took 4 bases from V and 9 from J; bases not matched to a gene: 3. The CDR3 consists of 14 residues. Per germline, CDR1 MDHEN and CDR2 SYDVKM. With 60 Vbeta and 13 Jbeta primers, the PCR was carried out. In the authors' methods: Roughly 11 million shared chains were among the 65 million to 85 million unique TCR beta chains that a later analysis counted. The method was immunoSEQ multiplex PCR; TCRdb's version includes in-frame clones alone and lacks a portion of them. D and trimming come from the DNA, and the V and J calls and clone size come from that table. This table holds some 120,000 clones, roughly four fifths found once. Notes on this clone: Its specificity is not known.

The chain carries TRBV28 and TRBJ1-6, with TRBD1 matching 10 bases. The origin of this receptor is a man between 25 and 39 years old in good health and CMV-seropositive. Sequences were obtained from PBMCs. CDR3 residues: CASSSDRGLSPLHF. Written as DNA, the CDR3 is TGTGCCAGCAGTTCCGACAGGGGGCTTTCACCCCTCCACTTT.